One and the same sample provided the 14 T cell receptor beta chains below, sequenced in a study of response to subunit inactivated influenza vaccine. TCRdb recomputed calls from the RT-PCR reads with MiXCR, one row per CDR3 protein. The table shows roughly 570,000 distinct CDR3 sequences, with around 15% occurring only once. The sequences come from PBMCs from blood, collected approximately 13 days after vaccination. The source is a man aged 50-60 years who received an inactivated influenza vaccine.

The V and J genes are TRBV5-6 and TRBJ2-7; 9 bases line up with TRBD1. Per germline, CDR1 SGHDT and CDR2 YYEEEE. The CDR3 extends over 15 amino acids. Unmatched junction bases numbered 11, after V lost 4 bases and J lost 6 bases. CDR3 sequence (DNA): TGTGCCAGCAGCCCGTGGGACAGGGAATTGGGCGAGCAGTACTTC. This translates into CASSPWDRELGEQYF. Using reference TRBV5-6 and TRBJ2-7 for the parts outside the CDR3, the full variable domain is DAGVTQSPTHLIKTRGQQVTLRCSPKSGHDTVSWYQQALGQGPQFIFQYYEEEERQRGNFPDRFSGHQFPNYSSELNVNALLLGDSALYLCASSPWDRELGEQYFGPGTRLTVT.

The chain has TRBV12-3 or TRBV12-4 and TRBJ2-2, with 9 bases lining up with TRBD2. The V gene end was trimmed by 6 bases and the J gene end by 4 bases; junction bases not matched to a gene: 12. CDR3 length: 17 residues. The CDR3 reads CASSQVPSGKGTGELFF. Written as DNA, the CDR3 is TGTGCCAGCAGCCAAGTCCCTAGCGGGAAGGGCACCGGGGAGCTGTTTTTT.

The genes are TRBV11-2 and TRBJ2-1; either TRBD1 or TRBD2 may supply D (5 bases each). From germline, CDR1 is SGHAT and CDR2 FQNNGV. The CDR3 spans 15 residues. With 5 bases removed from V and 2 bases from J, the gap between germline ends came to 13 bases. CDR3 sequence (DNA): TGTGCCAGCAGCAGAGGGACGGATCCCTACAATGAGCAGTTCTTC. Protein sequence: CASSRGTDPYNEQFF.

This clonotype was seen more than once but under ten times. CDR3 DNA sequence: TGTGCCAGCAGCCCGATGACTAGCGGCTACAATGAGCAGTTCTTC. As protein: CASSPMTSGYNEQFF. The chain combines TRBV7-3 with TRBJ2-1, with 9 bases aligning to TRBD2. Germline V CDR1 and CDR2: SGHTA, FQGTGA. V trimming: 5 bases; J trimming: 3 bases; junction bases outside the gene matches: 5. The CDR3 is made up of 15 amino acids.

The chain has TRBV27 and TRBJ2-1, with D possibly matching TRBD2 (6 bases). This CDR3 has 17 residues. The V gene's germline CDR1 is MNHEY and CDR2 SMNVEV (reference sequence). The V end was cut by 5 bases, the J end by 5 bases, with 22 bases between. The chain's CDR3 is CASSLRTPTGVHNEQFF. CDR3 coding DNA: TGTGCCAGCAGTCTCCGCACCCCTACGGGGGTCCACAATGAGCAGTTCTTC.

Worth noting for this clonotype: Relative to the germline gene, one junction end is altered; a read error may explain this. J is TRBJ2-2 and V is TRBV5-1; perhaps TRBD2 as D (5 bases). The CDR3 is 13 amino acids. Germline CDR1 SGHRS, CDR2 YFSETQ. CDR3 sequence: CASSPQQTGELLF. In DNA form, the CDR3 reads TGCGCCAGCAGCCCCCAGCAAACCGGGGAGCTGCTTTTT.

This chain links TRBV11-2 with TRBJ2-2; TRBD2 agrees at 8 bases. The J segment lost 5 bases and the V segment lost 3 bases, leaving 14 bases of the junction unmatched. This CDR3 is built from 18 residues. Looked up from germline, CDR1 is SGHAT and CDR2 is FQNNGV. As DNA, the CDR3 is TGTGCCAGCAGCTTCCCCGGGGGACTAGTCCCCAAAACCGGGGAGCTGTTTTTT. Translated: CASSFPGGLVPKTGELFF.

This sequence joins TRBV12-3 or TRBV12-4 and TRBJ1-4; D possibly corresponds to TRBD1 (6 bases). This CDR3 comprises 14 residues. Trimming shortened V by 6 bases and J by 11 bases, and 19 bases separated the two germline ends. The CDR3 coding sequence is TGTGCCAGCAGCCCAGACAGGACGGTAGGGAAACTGTTTTTT. This sequence encodes CASSPDRTVGKLFF.

V gene TRBV5-1 combines with J gene TRBJ1-3; 7 nucleotides match TRBD1. J gave up 0 bases and V 4 bases, and 7 bases lay outside the gene matches. The CDR3 runs 16 residues. CDR1 and CDR2 (germline): SGHRS, YFSETQ. CDR3 nucleotide sequence: TGCGCCAGCAGCGGCGGGACAGCCGACTCTGGAAACACCATATATTTT. Protein: CASSGGTADSGNTIYF.

J is TRBJ2-1 and V is TRBV12-3 or TRBV12-4, with TRBD2 identical over 11 bases. Trimming took 5 bases from V and 2 from J; bases not matched to a gene: 5. The CDR3 has 16 residues. In DNA, the CDR3 is TGTGCCAGCAGTCCTTATAGCGGGAGGGCCTACAATGAGCAGTTCTTC. Translation: CASSPYSGRAYNEQFF.

This chain connects TRBV7-2 to TRBJ2-1; 14 bases map to TRBD2. Germline CDR1 SGHTA, CDR2 FQGNSA. Trimming at V came to 3 bases and at J to 7 bases, leaving 2 bases not matched to a gene. There are 15 residues in the CDR3. CDR3 protein: CASSFWTSGGNEQFF. The CDR3 bases are TGTGCCAGCAGCTTCTGGACTAGCGGGGGGAATGAGCAGTTCTTC.

This clonotype showed up just a few times. The J gene is TRBJ2-1, the V gene TRBV7-8; D possibly corresponds to TRBD2 (5 bases). Germline CDR1 is SGHVS and CDR2 is FQNEAQ. V lost 5 bases, J lost 1 base, and 9 bases lay in between. The CDR3 runs 14 residues. As DNA, the CDR3 is TGTGCCAGCAGCCCCGGGGTTTCCTACAATGAGCAGTTCTTC. Translation gives CASSPGVSYNEQFF.

This clonotype appeared many times. This chain uses TRBV7-2 with TRBJ1-3; 8 bases line up with TRBD1. Losses at the gene ends were 6 bases for V and 4 bases for J; bases not matched to a gene: 8. Germline CDR1 SGHTA, CDR2 FQGNSA. CDR3 length: 15 residues. CDR3 residues: CASRPGGAGGNTIYF. As DNA, the CDR3 is TGTGCCAGCAGACCAGGGGGCGCAGGAGGAAACACCATATATTTT.

This clonotype was recorded a few times. CDR3 nucleotide sequence: TGTGCCTGGGGCGTGGGGGTGAACACCGGGGAGCTGTTTTTT. Translation gives CAWGVGVNTGELFF. The chain links TRBV30 to TRBJ2-2; tentatively, D is TRBD1 or TRBD2 (5 bases each). V lost 5 bases and J 1 base, leaving 11 bases between the germline ends. CDR3 length: 14 residues. Germline CDR1 reads GTSNPN; CDR2 reads SVGIG (reference sequence).